A single sample gave rise to the 17 T cell receptor beta chains below, sequenced in a study of shared clonotypes between healthy human individuals. The table came from immunoSEQ multiplex PCR; TCRdb's copy has only in-frame clones and leaves some out. This sample has fewer than 850,000 clones, with about 97% found just once. Terminally differentiated effector memory CD45RA+ cells were left out of the naive CD8 fraction, which was CD45RO-negative and positively selected for CCR7. The sample consisted of naive CD8+ T cells sorted from blood. All receptors derive from a man younger than 40 in good health.

This chain joins TRBV7-8 and TRBJ2-7, with 10 bases matching TRBD2. V dropped 2 bases and J dropped 3; count of bases not matched to a gene: 10. The germline V gene encodes CDR1 SGHVS and CDR2 FQNEAQ. The CDR3 consists of 17 residues. The CDR3 here is CASSLRGTSGTFYEQYF. In nucleotides, the CDR3 is TGTGCCAGCAGCTTACGCGGAACTAGCGGGACATTCTACGAGCAGTACTTC.

This clone came up once. Other DNA sequences within the sample encode an identical CDR3. V usage is TRBV7-9 and J usage is TRBJ2-7; D gene unclear. CDR1 and CDR2 from the germline V gene are SEHNR and FQNEAQ (reference sequence). V was cut by 3 bases and J by 3 bases, with 6 bases left in between. CDR3 length: 12 amino acids. The CDR3 DNA follows: TGTGCCAGCAGCTTCGGAAGCTACGAGCAGTACTTC. It encodes CASSFGSYEQYF.

The chain recombines TRBV27 with TRBJ2-1; 11 bases agree with TRBD2. The CDR3 is 16 amino acids. V lost 2 bases to trimming and J lost 4 bases; unmatched junction nucleotides: 4. Germline lookup yields CDR1 MNHEY and CDR2 SMNVEV (reference sequence). As DNA, the CDR3 is TGTGCCAGCAGTTTAGGGACTAGCGGAAATTACAATGAGCAGTTCTTC. Its protein product is CASSLGTSGNYNEQFF.

This clone was observed a single time. This chain connects TRBV2 to TRBJ2-7; 9 nucleotides agree with TRBD1. The CDR3 spans 17 residues. The germline V gene encodes CDR1 SNHLY and CDR2 FYNNEI. Trimming took 0 bases from V and 6 from J; bases not matched to a gene: 12. The CDR3 coding sequence is TGTGCCAGCAGTGAAGCGGAAACAGGGGGCTCAATACGCGAGCAGTACTTC. It translates to CASSEAETGGSIREQYF.

The chain carries TRBV13 and TRBJ2-7, with D hard to call. Germline assignment: CDR1 PRHDT and CDR2 FYEKMQ (reference sequence). Trimming removed 3 bases from V and 5 bases from J, with 14 bases in between. This CDR3 is built from 14 residues. The CDR3 DNA sequence: TGTGCCAGCAGCTTTTACAGCCTGGACGACGAGCAGTACTTC. It yields the protein CASSFYSLDDEQYF.

V gene TRBV19 combines with J gene TRBJ2-3; D is uncertain. The V and J ends lost 3 bases and 3 bases respectively, with 22 bases between them. Germline loops: CDR1 LNHDA, CDR2 SQIVND (reference sequence). The CDR3 loop spans 18 amino acids. The CDR3 sequence is CASSIPSDGRRPTDTQYF. CDR3 bases: TGTGCCAGTAGTATCCCGTCCGACGGGCGCCGCCCTACAGATACGCAGTATTTT.

The rearrangement uses TRBV27 and TRBJ2-3, with TRBD2 matching over 7 bases. CDR3 size: 14 residues. Germline loops: CDR1 MNHEY, CDR2 SMNVEV (reference sequence). With V trimmed by 4 bases and J by 4 bases, 5 bases remained unmatched. The CDR3 spells CASSSGLDPDTQYF. CDR3 DNA: TGTGCCAGCAGTTCCGGACTAGATCCAGATACGCAGTATTTT.

The CDR3 sequence is CASSPGQGGETQYF. In DNA, the CDR3 is TGCGCCAGCAGCCCCGGACAGGGCGGCGAGACCCAGTACTTC. The chain has TRBV4-3 and TRBJ2-5; 8 nucleotides align to TRBD1. V was clipped by 4 bases and J by 5 bases; unmatched bases: 6. The CDR3 is 14 residues long. Germline-derived CDR1 and CDR2 are LGHNA and YSLEER.

The V gene is TRBV5-1, the J gene TRBJ2-1; 7 positions match TRBD1. Losses at the gene ends were 4 bases for V and 1 base for J; bases not matched to a gene: 8. CDR3 length equals 16 residues. The germline gives CDR1 SGHRS, CDR2 YFSETQ. The CDR3 DNA is TGCGCCAGCAGCCCGGGACAGCACTCATCCTACAATGAGCAGTTCTTC. The encoded protein is CASSPGQHSSYNEQFF.

The chain recombines TRBV7-6 with TRBJ1-1; TRBD1 is a possible D gene (5 bases). CDR3 size: 14 residues. V shed 5 bases and J shed 5 bases, with 15 bases lying between them. Germline V gives CDR1 SGHVS, CDR2 FNYEAQ. In DNA, the CDR3 is TGTGCCAGCAGCCCCGGCTGGGGGGATACTGAAGCTTTCTTT. Translation gives CASSPGWGDTEAFF.

V and J are TRBV11-3 and TRBJ2-7; 8 bases agree with TRBD2. The CDR3 has 16 amino acids. Germline lookup yields CDR1 SGHNT and CDR2 YENEEA. Trimming cost V 5 bases and J 3 bases; bases outside gene matches: 12. The CDR3 sequence: CASSETGVAGRYEQYF. The CDR3, as DNA: TGTGCCAGCAGCGAGACCGGGGTAGCGGGACGCTACGAGCAGTACTTC.

The chain combines TRBV28 with TRBJ2-1; 9 nucleotides match TRBD2. This CDR3 has 20 residues. Germline CDR1 and CDR2: MDHEN and SYDVKM. The junction had 15 bases not matched to a gene; V was cut back by 3 bases and J by 0 bases. The CDR3 protein is CASSFFGLARFESSYNEQFF. CDR3 sequence (DNA): TGTGCCAGCAGTTTCTTTGGACTAGCGCGCTTCGAGAGCTCCTACAATGAGCAGTTCTTC. Combining the CDR3 with reference TRBV28 and TRBJ2-1 gives the whole variable domain DVKVTQSSRYLVKRTGEKVFLECVQDMDHENMFWYRQDPGLGLRLIYFSYDVKMKEKGDIPEGYSVSREKKERFSLILESASTNQTSMYLCASSFFGLARFESSYNEQFFGPGTRLTVL.

The genes are TRBV5-1 and TRBJ1-6, with TRBD1 matching 8 bases. The length of the CDR3 is 15 residues. V gave up 3 bases and J gave up 7 bases; unmatched junction bases: 6. The germline V gene encodes CDR1 SGHRS and CDR2 YFSETQ. In DNA, the CDR3 is TGCGCCAGCAGCTGGAGGGGGGACAGGAATTCACCCCTCCACTTT. Residues: CASSWRGDRNSPLHF. The full variable domain, completed using reference TRBV5-1 and TRBJ1-6, is KAGVTQTPRYLIKTRGQQVTLSCSPISGHRSVSWYQQTPGQGLQFLFEYFSETQRNKGNFPGRFSGRQFSNSRSEMNVSTLELGDSALYLCASSWRGDRNSPLHFGNGTRLTVT.

This chain links TRBV6-5 with TRBJ2-3, with unresolved D. Trimming shortened V by 5 bases and J by 2 bases, and 11 bases separated the two germline ends. CDR3 size: 14 residues. Germline V gives CDR1 MNHEY, CDR2 SVGAGI. CDR3 in DNA: TGTGCCAGCAGTCCCTTCAAGGACACAGATACGCAGTATTTT. Its translation is CASSPFKDTDTQYF.

This clone was observed once. V usage is TRBV6-6 and J usage is TRBJ2-1; D unclear. The V end was cut by 2 bases, the J end by 2 bases, with 4 bases between. Germline V CDR1 and CDR2: MNHNY, SVGAGI (reference sequence). This CDR3 comprises 13 residues. CDR3 DNA sequence: TGTGCCAGCAGTTACCCAACCTACAATGAGCAGTTCTTC. Translating gives CASSYPTYNEQFF.

About this clone itself: The sample has other DNA sequences that encode this CDR3 too. This chain joins TRBV5-1 and TRBJ1-1, with D perhaps matching TRBD1 (5 bases). This CDR3 spans 14 amino acids. Trimming took off 0 bases at V and 3 bases at J, with 9 bases between the two ends. CDR1 is SGHRS and CDR2 is YFSETQ in the germline V gene. The CDR3 DNA reads as TGCGCCAGCAGCTTGGGGCAGGGCCACACTGAAGCTTTCTTT. Protein sequence: CASSLGQGHTEAFF.

The chain uses TRBV4-3 and TRBJ2-1, with 11 positions matching TRBD2. Unmatched junction bases numbered 4, after V lost 3 bases and J lost 3 bases. There are 16 residues in the CDR3. Germline V gives CDR1 LGHNA, CDR2 YSLEER. CDR3 residues: CASSQYGLAGYNEQFF. In DNA form, the CDR3 reads TGCGCCAGCAGCCAGTACGGACTAGCGGGCTACAATGAGCAGTTCTTC.